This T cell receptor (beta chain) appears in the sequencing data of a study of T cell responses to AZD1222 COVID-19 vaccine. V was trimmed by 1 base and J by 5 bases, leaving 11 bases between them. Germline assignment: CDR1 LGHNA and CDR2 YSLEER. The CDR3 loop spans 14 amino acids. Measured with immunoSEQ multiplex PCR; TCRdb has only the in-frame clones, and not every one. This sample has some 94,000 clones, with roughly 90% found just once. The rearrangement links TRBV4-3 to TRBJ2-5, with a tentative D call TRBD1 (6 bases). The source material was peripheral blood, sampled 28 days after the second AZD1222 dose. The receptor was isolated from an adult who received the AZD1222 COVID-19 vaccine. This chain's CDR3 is CASSQVSRGETQYF. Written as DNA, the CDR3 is TGCGCCAGCAGCCAAGTTAGCAGGGGTGAGACCCAGTACTTC.